The text below deals with one T cell receptor beta chain. Per the authors' pipeline: Reference gene primers were amplified, and this amplification served to estimate nucleated cell counts. The repertoire was sequenced with immunoSEQ multiplex PCR; TCRdb's copy has only in-frame clones and lacks some. Clone size and V and J calls were adopted from that table, with D and trimming inferred from the DNA. There are 150,000 to 200,000 clones in the sample; 80% to 90% occur only once, and about an eighth lies in the top ten. Seattle patient enrollment occurred during active infection, with longitudinal follow-up thereafter. The CDR3 totals 11 residues. Per the germline V gene, CDR1 is MNHEY and CDR2 is SMNVEV (reference sequence). Trimming removed 3 bases at V and 9 bases at J, with 8 bases between. These data come from a study of blood T cell repertoires in COVID-19. Study-level information: Donors in the United States, Italy and Spain gave samples during acute or convalescent COVID-19. From T cells, B-cell-depleted T cells, or PBMCs came the material, which was cDNA or gDNA.

The chain is built from TRBV27 and TRBJ1-1; the D is unclear. This TCR came from a woman older than 75 with COVID-19, enrolled during active disease. The sample taken for sequencing was peripheral blood. The CDR3 nucleotides read TGTGCCAGCAGTTTTAACGGGAAAGCTTTCTTT. Its translation: CASSFNGKAFF.